The clone carrying this T cell receptor beta chain was seen many times. Its cognate antigen is unknown. These data come from a study of T cells after yellow fever vaccination. CDR1 and CDR2 from the germline V gene are SQVTM and ANQGSEA. The CDR3 contains 13 residues. V trimming: 7 bases; J trimming: 3 bases; junction bases outside the gene matches: 4. TCRdb re-called the 5' RACE reads through MiXCR, storing one row per CDR3 protein. This sample yields about 170,000 distinct CDR3 sequences, of which about 10% are seen a single time; about 40% belongs to the top ten. Study outcomes and limitations: Faster peaking, at day 5 versus 15, marked a secondary response that was weaker.

The specimen comprised CD8+ T cells sorted from PBMCs, sampled 15 days after the yellow fever booster vaccination. The V gene is TRBV29-1, the J gene TRBJ1-3; 9 bases line up with TRBD1. This receptor was identified in a young man who received the YFV17D yellow fever vaccine. DNA for the CDR3: TGCAGCGCCCGGGACAGGGATGGAAACACCATATATTTT. This codes for CSARDRDGNTIYF.